This is a list of T cell receptor beta chains from one sample in a study of blood T cell repertoires in COVID-19. The protocol was immunoSEQ multiplex PCR, while the TCRdb copy is restricted to in-frame clones and leaves out a portion. This sample has 85,000 to 100,000 clones, with roughly nine tenths found just once. Sample: peripheral blood. These receptors all come from a man in his fifties or sixties with acute or convalescent COVID-19. Each CDR3 is given with its conserved first and last residue. The order of the fields is V gene, J gene, clone size, D gene, CDR3 DNA, CDR3 protein. D genes are given only for firm matches. The listing skips clone size in some rows; elsewhere it reads once, few, many or a size class.

V: TRBV6-5; J: TRBJ2-7; size: -; D: -; DNA: TGTGCCAGCAGTTACTCCAGGGGGGCCTCCTACGAGCAGTACTTC; CDR3: CASSYSRGASYEQYF
V: TRBV15; J: TRBJ1-2; size: -; D: -; DNA: TGTGCCACCAGCGTTGAGGCCAGAGACTATGGCTACACCTTC; CDR3: CATSVEARDYGYTF
V: TRBV27; J: TRBJ2-5; size: -; D: -; DNA: TGTGCCAGCACCTACAGGGCTGGAGAGACCCAGTACTTC; CDR3: CASTYRAGETQYF
V: TRBV11-2; J: TRBJ1-1; size: -; D: TRBD1; DNA: TGTGCCAGCAGCTTAAGGGGGACAGGGATGAACACTGAAGCTTTCTTT; CDR3: CASSLRGTGMNTEAFF
V: TRBV19; J: TRBJ2-6; size: -; D: -; DNA: TGTGCCAGTAGTATAGTTTTTCGGGAATCTGGGGCCAACGTCCTGACTTTC; CDR3: CASSIVFRESGANVLTF
V: TRBV15; J: TRBJ1-2; size: -; D: -; DNA: TGTGCCACCAGCCCTCGAGGGGGGGCATATGGCTACACCTTC; CDR3: CATSPRGGAYGYTF
V: TRBV7-9; J: TRBJ1-6; size: -; D: -; DNA: TGTGCCAGCAGCAAAGGGGGGCCGGGATCACCCCTCCACTTT; CDR3: CASSKGGPGSPLHF
V: TRBV6-6; J: TRBJ2-1; size: -; D: -; DNA: TGTGCCAGCAGTTACGATGCTAGCCGCAATGAGCAGTTCTTC; CDR3: CASSYDASRNEQFF
V: TRBV5-5; J: TRBJ1-5; size: -; D: TRBD1; DNA: TGTGCCAGCAGCTCGACCGGGACAGGCAATCAGCCCCAGCATTTT; CDR3: CASSSTGTGNQPQHF
V: TRBV10-3; J: TRBJ1-3; size: -; D: TRBD1; DNA: TGTGCCACAGCTTCACAGGGGACCGTCTTCTCTGGAAACACCATATATTTT; CDR3: CATASQGTVFSGNTIYF
V: TRBV6-5; J: TRBJ2-7; size: -; D: TRBD2; DNA: TGTGCCAGCAGTTACTCTCCTAGCGGACCACCCTACGAGCAGTACTTC; CDR3: CASSYSPSGPPYEQYF
V: TRBV3-1/TRBV3-2; J: TRBJ1-2; size: -; D: -; DNA: TGTGCCAGCAGCCAAGTACAGGGCAGCTACACCTTC; CDR3: CASSQVQGSYTF
V: TRBV3-1/TRBV3-2; J: TRBJ2-2; size: -; D: -; DNA: TGTGCCAGCAGCCCGTCGGCGGGGAACACCGGGGAGCTGTTTTTT; CDR3: CASSPSAGNTGELFF
V: TRBV19; J: TRBJ1-6; size: -; D: TRBD1; DNA: TGTGCCAGTAGCAGCCTGGACAGGGGCTACTCCTATAATTCACCCCTCCACTTT; CDR3: CASSSLDRGYSYNSPLHF
V: TRBV6-5; J: TRBJ1-2; size: -; D: -; DNA: TGTGCCAGCAGTTACGGACAGAACTATGGCTACACCTTC; CDR3: CASSYGQNYGYTF
V: TRBV18; J: TRBJ1-1; size: -; D: -; DNA: TGTGCCAGCTCACCCGCAGGGATCGAGTTGGGCACTGAAGCTTTCTTT; CDR3: CASSPAGIELGTEAFF
V: TRBV18; J: TRBJ2-2; size: -; D: -; DNA: TGTGCCAGCTCACCATTTACAGGGTACGAGGGGAACACCGGGGAGCTGTTTTTT; CDR3: CASSPFTGYEGNTGELFF
V: TRBV6-6; J: TRBJ1-1; size: -; D: -; DNA: TGTGCCAGCAGTTATAACGGGAACACTGAAGCTTTCTTT; CDR3: CASSYNGNTEAFF
V: TRBV3-1/TRBV3-2; J: TRBJ1-3; size: once; D: -; DNA: TGTGCCAGCAGCCCAACAGGGTTTGGAAACACCATATATTTT; CDR3: CASSPTGFGNTIYF
V: TRBV6-7; J: TRBJ2-3; size: -; D: TRBD2; DNA: TGTGCCAGCAACGGAATAGCGGGGGGCACAGATACGCAGTATTTT; CDR3: CASNGIAGGTDTQYF
V: TRBV9; J: TRBJ2-1; size: -; D: TRBD2; DNA: TGTGCCAGCAGCGCCTTAACTAGCGGGGGGGCCTCGGAGCAGTTCTTC; CDR3: CASSALTSGGASEQFF
V: TRBV5-1; J: TRBJ1-2; size: -; D: TRBD1; DNA: TGCGCCAGCAGCTCGGGACAGGGAAGGACTGGCTACACCTTC; CDR3: CASSSGQGRTGYTF
V: TRBV12-3/TRBV12-4; J: TRBJ1-2; size: -; D: -; DNA: TGTGCCAGCAGTCGGGATCTCTATGGCTACACCTTC; CDR3: CASSRDLYGYTF
V: TRBV3-1/TRBV3-2; J: TRBJ1-2; size: -; D: TRBD1; DNA: TGTGCCAGCAGCCTGGTGCGTGGACAGGGGGCCAGCGGCTACACCTTC; CDR3: CASSLVRGQGASGYTF
V: TRBV11-2; J: TRBJ1-4; size: -; D: -; DNA: TGTGCCAGCAGCGCGGGGACCTTTAGTGAAAAACTGTTTTTT; CDR3: CASSAGTFSEKLFF
V: TRBV5-1; J: TRBJ2-5; size: -; D: -; DNA: TGCGCCAGCGGCGGGGCCCTAGCTGGGGAGACCCAGTACTTC; CDR3: CASGGALAGETQYF
V: TRBV7-2; J: TRBJ1-1; size: -; D: -; DNA: TGTGCCAGCAACCTACAATACGGGGGAGAAGCTTTCTTT; CDR3: CASNLQYGGEAFF
V: TRBV10-3; J: TRBJ1-4; size: -; D: -; DNA: TGTGCCATCAGTGAGTCGACAGGAACTAATGAAAAACTGTTTTTT; CDR3: CAISESTGTNEKLFF
V: TRBV30; J: TRBJ1-1; size: -; D: -; DNA: TGTGCCTGGAGATTCTGGGGGCGCTCGGAGACTGAAGCTTTCTTT; CDR3: CAWRFWGRSETEAFF
V: TRBV5-1; J: TRBJ1-1; size: -; D: TRBD1; DNA: TGCGCCAGCAGCTTGATGGGGACAGGGTCTGAAGCTTTCTTT; CDR3: CASSLMGTGSEAFF
V: TRBV21-1; J: TRBJ1-2; size: -; D: -; DNA: TGTGCCAGCGTGTTCGTTCCTCCCTCCTATGGCTACACCTTC; CDR3: CASVFVPPSYGYTF
V: TRBV27; J: TRBJ1-1; size: -; D: TRBD1; DNA: TGTGCCAGCTCTTGGGGGACAGCAACGGAAGCTTTCTTT; CDR3: CASSWGTATEAFF
V: TRBV6-5; J: TRBJ1-1; size: few; D: -; DNA: TGTGCCATCCACAGATTTACCGGGGGAAACACTGAAGCTTTCTTT; CDR3: CAIHRFTGGNTEAFF
V: TRBV6-1; J: TRBJ1-1; size: -; D: -; DNA: TGTGCCAGCAGTGAAGATTTTAGGGGGAACACTGAAGCTTTCTTT; CDR3: CASSEDFRGNTEAFF
V: TRBV6-5; J: TRBJ1-2; size: -; D: -; DNA: TGTGCCAGCAGTCCCGACAGAAACTATGGCTACACCTTC; CDR3: CASSPDRNYGYTF
V: TRBV7-9; J: TRBJ1-1; size: -; D: -; DNA: TGTGCCAGCAGCTCCTACAGCCCGACAGGTCTCACTGAAGCTTTCTTT; CDR3: CASSSYSPTGLTEAFF
V: TRBV6-5; J: TRBJ1-2; size: -; D: -; DNA: TGTGCCAGCAGGTCAATCACTACTAACTATGGCTACACCTTC; CDR3: CASRSITTNYGYTF
V: TRBV18; J: TRBJ1-2; size: -; D: TRBD1; DNA: TGTGCCAGCTCACCCTCCAGGGACAGGATCGGCTACACCTTC; CDR3: CASSPSRDRIGYTF
V: TRBV30; J: TRBJ1-1; size: once; D: -; DNA: TGTGCCTGGAGCGCGGCGAGCGCAACTGAAGCTTTCTTT; CDR3: CAWSAASATEAFF
V: TRBV6-5; J: TRBJ2-1; size: -; D: -; DNA: TGTGCCAGCAGGCAGGGGGGCTCCTACAATGAGCAGTTCTTC; CDR3: CASRQGGSYNEQFF